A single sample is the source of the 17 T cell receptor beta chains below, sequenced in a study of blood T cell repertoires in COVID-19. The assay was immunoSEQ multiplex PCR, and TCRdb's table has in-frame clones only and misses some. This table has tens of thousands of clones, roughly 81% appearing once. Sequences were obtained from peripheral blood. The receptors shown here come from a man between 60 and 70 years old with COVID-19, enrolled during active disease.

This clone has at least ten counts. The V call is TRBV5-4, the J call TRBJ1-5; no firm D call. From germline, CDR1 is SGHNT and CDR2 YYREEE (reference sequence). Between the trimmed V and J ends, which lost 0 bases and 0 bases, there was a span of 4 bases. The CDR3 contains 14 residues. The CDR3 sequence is CASSLAFSNQPQHF. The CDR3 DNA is TGTGCCAGCAGCTTGGCTTTTAGCAATCAGCCCCAGCATTTT. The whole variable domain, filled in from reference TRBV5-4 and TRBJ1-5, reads ETGVTQSPTHLIKTRGQQVTLRCSSQSGHNTVSWYQQALGQGPQFIFQYYREEENGRGNFPPRFSGLQFPNYSSELNVNALELDDSALYLCASSLAFSNQPQHFGDGTRLSIL.

CDR3 sequence (DNA): TGTGCCAGTAGTATAGTCTTGGACAGGGCGGAACTGTTTTTT. Translation: CASSIVLDRAELFF. The chain combines TRBV19 with TRBJ1-4; 8 bases map to TRBD1. CDR1 and CDR2 from the germline V gene are LNHDA and SQIVND (reference sequence). V was clipped by 1 base and J by 12 bases; unmatched bases: 7. The CDR3 length is 14 residues. The whole variable domain, filled in from reference TRBV19 and TRBJ1-4, reads DGGITQSPKYLFRKEGQNVTLSCEQNLNHDAMYWYRQDPGQGLRLIYYSQIVNDFQKGDIAEGYSVSREKKESFPLTVTSAQKNPTAFYLCASSIVLDRAELFFGSGTQLSVL.

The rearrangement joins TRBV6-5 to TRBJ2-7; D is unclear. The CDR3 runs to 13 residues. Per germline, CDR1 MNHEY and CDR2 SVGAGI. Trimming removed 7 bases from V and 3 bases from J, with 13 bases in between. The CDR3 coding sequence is TGTGCCAGCACCGAGGTGGGTAGCTACGAGCAGTACTTC. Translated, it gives CASTEVGSYEQYF.

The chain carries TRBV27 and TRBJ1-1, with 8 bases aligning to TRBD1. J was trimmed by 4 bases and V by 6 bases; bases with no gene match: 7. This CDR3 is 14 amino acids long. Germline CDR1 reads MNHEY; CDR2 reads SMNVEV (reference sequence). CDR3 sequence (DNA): TGTGCCAGCAGGCGGGAGACAGGGGCCACTGAAGCTTTCTTT. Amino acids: CASRRETGATEAFF.

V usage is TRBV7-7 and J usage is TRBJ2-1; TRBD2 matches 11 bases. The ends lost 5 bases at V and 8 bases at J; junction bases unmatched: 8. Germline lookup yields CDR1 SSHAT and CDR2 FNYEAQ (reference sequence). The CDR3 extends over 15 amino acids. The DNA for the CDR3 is TGTGCCAGCAGCCTGGGACTAGCGGAGGCCTATGAGCAGTTCTTC. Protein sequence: CASSLGLAEAYEQFF.

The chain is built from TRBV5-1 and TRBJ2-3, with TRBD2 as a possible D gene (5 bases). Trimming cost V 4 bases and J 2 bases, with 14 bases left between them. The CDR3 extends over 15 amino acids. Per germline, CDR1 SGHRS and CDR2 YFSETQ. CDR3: CASSPEDGDTDTQYF. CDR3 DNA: TGCGCCAGCAGCCCGGAGGACGGAGACACAGATACGCAGTATTTT.

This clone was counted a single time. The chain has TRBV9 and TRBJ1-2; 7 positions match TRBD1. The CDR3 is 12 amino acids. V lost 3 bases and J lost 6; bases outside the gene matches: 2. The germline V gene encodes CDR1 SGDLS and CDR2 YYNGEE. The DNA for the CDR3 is TGTGCCAGCAGCGGACAGGGAAATGGCTACACCTTC. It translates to CASSGQGNGYTF.

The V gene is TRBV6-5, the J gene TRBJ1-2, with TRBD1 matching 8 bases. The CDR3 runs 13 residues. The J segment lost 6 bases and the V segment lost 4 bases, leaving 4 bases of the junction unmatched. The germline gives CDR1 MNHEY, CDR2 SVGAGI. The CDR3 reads CASSLRTGHGYTF. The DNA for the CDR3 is TGTGCCAGCAGTTTAAGGACAGGGCATGGCTACACCTTC.

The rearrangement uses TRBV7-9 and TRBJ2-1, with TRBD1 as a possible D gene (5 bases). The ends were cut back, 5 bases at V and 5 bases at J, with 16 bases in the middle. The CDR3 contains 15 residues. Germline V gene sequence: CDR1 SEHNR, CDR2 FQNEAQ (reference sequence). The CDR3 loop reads CASSRSGNLNNEQFF. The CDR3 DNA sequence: TGTGCCAGCAGCCGGTCAGGGAACCTAAACAATGAGCAGTTCTTC.

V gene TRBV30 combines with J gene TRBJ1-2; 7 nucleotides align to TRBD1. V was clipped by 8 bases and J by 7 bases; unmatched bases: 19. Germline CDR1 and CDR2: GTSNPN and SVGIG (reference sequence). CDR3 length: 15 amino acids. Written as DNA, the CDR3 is TGTGCCGTAGACCCCAGTAGGGGGCGATCAGCTGGCTACACCTTC. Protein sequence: CAVDPSRGRSAGYTF.

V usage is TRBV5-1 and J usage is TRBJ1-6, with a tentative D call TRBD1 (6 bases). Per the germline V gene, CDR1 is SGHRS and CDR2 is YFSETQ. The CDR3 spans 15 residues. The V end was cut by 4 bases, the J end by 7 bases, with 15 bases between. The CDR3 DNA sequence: TGCGCCAGCAGCGATAGTCTGGGGGCGAATTCACCCCTCCACTTT. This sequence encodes CASSDSLGANSPLHF.

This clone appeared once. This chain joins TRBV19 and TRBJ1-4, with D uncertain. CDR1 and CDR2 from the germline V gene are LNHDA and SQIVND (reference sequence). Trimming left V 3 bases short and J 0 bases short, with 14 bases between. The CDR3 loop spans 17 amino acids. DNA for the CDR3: TGTGCCAGTAGTATCCTCCCCCAGTCTGCAACTAATGAAAAACTGTTTTTT. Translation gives CASSILPQSATNEKLFF. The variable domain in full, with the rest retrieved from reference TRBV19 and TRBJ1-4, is DGGITQSPKYLFRKEGQNVTLSCEQNLNHDAMYWYRQDPGQGLRLIYYSQIVNDFQKGDIAEGYSVSREKKESFPLTVTSAQKNPTAFYLCASSILPQSATNEKLFFGSGTQLSVL.

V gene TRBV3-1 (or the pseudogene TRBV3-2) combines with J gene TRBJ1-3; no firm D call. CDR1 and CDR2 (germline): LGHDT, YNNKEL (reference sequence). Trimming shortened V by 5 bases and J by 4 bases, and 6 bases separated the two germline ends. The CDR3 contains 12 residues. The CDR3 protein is CASSLSGNTIYF. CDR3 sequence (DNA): TGTGCCAGCAGCTTATCGGGAAACACCATATATTTT.

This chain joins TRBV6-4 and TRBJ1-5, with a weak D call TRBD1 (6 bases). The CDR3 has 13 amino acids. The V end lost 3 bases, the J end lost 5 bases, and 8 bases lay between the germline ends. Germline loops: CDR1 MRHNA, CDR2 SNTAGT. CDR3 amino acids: CASSEQGDQPQHF. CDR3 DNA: TGTGCCAGCAGTGAACAGGGCGATCAGCCCCAGCATTTT.

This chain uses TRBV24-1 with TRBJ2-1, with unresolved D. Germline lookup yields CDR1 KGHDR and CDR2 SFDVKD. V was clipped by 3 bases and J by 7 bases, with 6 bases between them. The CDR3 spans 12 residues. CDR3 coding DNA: TGTGCCACCAGTGATACTACAAATGAGCAGTTCTTC. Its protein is CATSDTTNEQFF.

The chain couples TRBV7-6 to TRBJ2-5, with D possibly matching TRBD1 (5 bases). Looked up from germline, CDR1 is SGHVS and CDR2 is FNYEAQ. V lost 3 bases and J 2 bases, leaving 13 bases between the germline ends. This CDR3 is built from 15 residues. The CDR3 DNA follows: TGTGCCAGCAGCTTTTCCCCAGGGCGGCAAGAGACCCAGTACTTC. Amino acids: CASSFSPGRQETQYF.

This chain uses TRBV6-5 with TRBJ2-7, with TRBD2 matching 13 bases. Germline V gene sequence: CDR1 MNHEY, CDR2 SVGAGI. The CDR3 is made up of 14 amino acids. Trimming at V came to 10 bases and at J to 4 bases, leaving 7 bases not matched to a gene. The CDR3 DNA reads TGTGCCATCGCACTAGCGGGAGGGACGTACGAGCAGTACTTC. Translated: CAIALAGGTYEQYF.